These T cell receptor beta chains were read from a single sample in a study of breast tumors, draining lymph nodes, adjacent tissues. TCRdb re-analysed the multiplex PCR reads in MiXCR, keeping a single row per CDR3 protein. In the table there are approximately 230,000 distinct CDR3 sequences, less than 35% of which are singletons. The source material was axillary lymph node tissue. These receptors all stem from a female donor with breast cancer. Some clones in this sample may be carry-over from other donors' samples. CDR3s include the opening cysteine and the closing phenylalanine or tryptophan. The order of the fields is J gene, clone size, D gene, V gene, CDR3 protein, CDR3 DNA. A D gene is named only where the DNA matches it firmly. Clone size, where shown, is once, few, many, or a class for clones that have expanded.

TRBJ1-3,many,NA,TRBV10-1,CASRGRYYSGNTIYF,TGCGCCAGCAGGGGCAGGTATTATTCTGGAAACACCATATATTTT
TRBJ1-5,many,NA,TRBV6-5,CASSYDHYGNQPQHF,TGTGCCAGCAGTTACGATCACTATGGGAATCAGCCCCAGCATTTT
TRBJ1-2,many,NA,TRBV5-1,CASSLEGSLYGYTF,TGCGCCAGCAGCTTGGAGGGGTCCCTCTATGGCTACACCTTC
TRBJ2-5,NA,NA,TRBV9,CASSVGRAGGQSQYF,TGTGCCAGCAGCGTAGGTCGAGCGGGTGGACAATCCCAGTACTTC
TRBJ1-1,NA,TRBD1,TRBV7-6,CASSLLAGTVNTEAFF,TGTGCCAGCAGCTTGTTAGCCGGGACAGTGAACACTGAAGCTTTCTTT
TRBJ1-4,NA,NA,TRBV25-1,CASSDPTGPGEKLFF,TGTGCCAGCAGTGACCCGACAGGACCGGGAGAAAAACTGTTTTTT
TRBJ1-4,many,TRBD1,TRBV20-1,CSYRGQKKLFF,TGCAGTTACAGGGGGCAGAAAAAACTGTTTTTT
TRBJ1-5,NA,NA,TRBV7-3,CASRSGNQPQHF,TGTGCCAGCAGGTCCGGCAATCAGCCCCAGCATTTT
TRBJ2-7,NA,TRBD1,TRBV3-1,CASSPSGQNYEQYF,TGTGCCAGCAGCCCCTCGGGACAGAACTACGAGCAGTACTTC
TRBJ1-1,few,NA,TRBV20-1,CSASGRNTEAFF,TGCAGTGCCTCAGGGAGGAACACTGAAGCTTTCTTT
TRBJ2-1,many,NA,TRBV20-1,CSARGSAASTIEQFF,TGCAGTGCTAGAGGTTCGGCAGCCTCTACAATCGAGCAGTTCTTC
TRBJ1-1,once,NA,TRBV20-1,CSASIGFEAFF,TGCAGTGCTAGTATCGGCTTTGAAGCTTTCTTT
TRBJ2-1,many,NA,TRBV7-3,CASSPAGAPFSYNEQFF,TGTGCCAGCAGCCCAGCGGGTGCCCCTTTCTCCTACAATGAGCAGTTCTTC
TRBJ2-3,many,TRBD1,TRBV5-8,CASSFDRGNTDTQYF,TGTGCCAGCAGCTTCGACAGGGGCAATACAGATACGCAGTATTTT
TRBJ2-1,NA,TRBD1,TRBV7-2,CASSLDRGRGYEQLF,TGTGCCAGCAGCTTAGACAGGGGGCGCGGGTATGAGCAGCTCTTC
TRBJ2-7,few,NA,TRBV19,CASGPDTEKYF,TGTGCCAGTGGCCCCGACACCGAGAAGTACTTC
TRBJ1-2,many,NA,TRBV7-9,CASSFGVQSGYTF,TGTGCCAGCAGCTTTGGGGTACAGTCGGGCTACACCTTC
TRBJ2-7,NA,NA,TRBV6-6,CASSYSRTAHEQYF,TGTGCCAGCAGTTACTCGAGGACAGCCCACGAGCAGTACTTC
TRBJ2-7,many,NA,TRBV11-2,CASDDRHSYEQYF,TGTGCCAGCGACGACAGGCACTCCTACGAGCAGTACTTC
TRBJ2-7,NA,TRBD1,TRBV7-9,CASSLETGGPYEQYF,TGTGCCAGCAGCTTGGAGACAGGGGGCCCCTACGAGCAGTACTTC
TRBJ2-2,NA,TRBD2,TRBV7-6,CASSGLSGSSNGELFF,TGTGCCAGCAGCGGACTTAGCGGGAGCTCCAACGGGGAGCTGTTTTTT
TRBJ2-5,NA,TRBD2,TRBV5-1,CASSRTSGGRWETQYF,TGCGCCAGCAGCCGGACTAGCGGGGGGCGGTGGGAGACCCAGTACTTC
TRBJ2-7,NA,TRBD2,TRBV6-5,CASQRRGGARAGGSYEQYF,TGTGCCAGCCAAAGACGTGGGGGGGCGCGAGCGGGGGGATCCTACGAGCAGTACTTC
TRBJ2-6,few,TRBD1,TRBV6-1,CASSPGQGAPGANVLTF,TGTGCCAGCAGCCCGGGACAGGGGGCGCCTGGGGCCAACGTCCTGACTTTC
TRBJ2-3,NA,NA,TRBV5-1,CASSLGTILDTQYF,TGCGCCAGCAGCTTGGGGACAATTCTGGATACGCAGTATTTT
TRBJ2-7,NA,NA,TRBV7-2,CASSRMGGVSYEQYF,TGTGCCAGCAGCCGAATGGGGGGAGTCTCCTACGAGCAGTACTTC
TRBJ2-7,many,TRBD2,TRBV7-8,CASSSRLAGGREQYF,TGTGCCAGCAGCTCAAGACTAGCGGGGGGGCGGGAGCAGTACTTC
TRBJ2-7,NA,NA,TRBV29-1,CSVEGRDGTRGEQYF,TGCAGCGTTGAAGGGCGGGACGGCACCAGGGGAGAGCAGTACTTC
TRBJ2-7,NA,TRBD2,TRBV7-2,CASSLFIGTSGGYPQYF,TGTGCCAGCAGCTTATTCATCGGGACTAGCGGGGGTTATCCGCAGTACTTC
TRBJ2-6,many,NA,TRBV6-6,CASSSQQAAGANVLTF,TGTGCCAGCAGTTCACAACAGGCCGCAGGGGCCAACGTCCTGACTTTC
TRBJ2-7,many,NA,TRBV20-1,CSAGGSGVTYEQYF,TGCAGTGCTGGAGGGTCAGGTGTTACCTACGAGCAGTACTTC
TRBJ2-1,many,NA,TRBV7-2,CASSWGRGTTYNEQFF,TGTGCCAGCAGTTGGGGTCGGGGGACCACTTACAATGAGCAGTTCTTC
TRBJ2-2,many,TRBD2,TRBV5-1,CASSPLAGQDGELFF,TGCGCCAGCAGCCCCCTAGCGGGACAAGACGGGGAGCTGTTTTTT